This entry describes one T cell receptor (beta chain). TCR beta CDR3 sequences were amplified from RNA transcripts. Researchers ran a first-round RT-PCR on the TCR CDR3 using the HTBI primer set. TCRdb re-derived calls from the multiplex PCR reads in MiXCR, one entry per CDR3 protein. Of some 92,000 distinct CDR3 sequences in the sample, 35% to 45% are singletons; the top ten hold approximately 10%. The entry originates in a study of T cells in Graves' hyperthyroidism and ophthalmopathy. From germline, CDR1 is SGHRS and CDR2 YFSETQ. The CDR3 runs 10 residues. Trimming removed 4 bases at V and 14 bases at J, with 9 bases between.

The source is a woman in her twenties or thirties with Graves' hyperthyroidism. V is TRBV5-1 and J is TRBJ1-4; D is uncertain. What was sequenced was peripheral blood or thyroid tissue (not recorded which). CDR3: CASSPGRLFF. The CDR3 DNA is TGCGCCAGCAGCCCGGGGAGGCTGTTTTTT. Full variable domain (rest looked up from reference TRBV5-1 and TRBJ1-4): KAGVTQTPRYLIKTRGQQVTLSCSPISGHRSVSWYQQTPGQGLQFLFEYFSETQRNKGNFPGRFSGRQFSNSRSEMNVSTLELGDSALYLCASSPGRLFFGSGTQLSVL.